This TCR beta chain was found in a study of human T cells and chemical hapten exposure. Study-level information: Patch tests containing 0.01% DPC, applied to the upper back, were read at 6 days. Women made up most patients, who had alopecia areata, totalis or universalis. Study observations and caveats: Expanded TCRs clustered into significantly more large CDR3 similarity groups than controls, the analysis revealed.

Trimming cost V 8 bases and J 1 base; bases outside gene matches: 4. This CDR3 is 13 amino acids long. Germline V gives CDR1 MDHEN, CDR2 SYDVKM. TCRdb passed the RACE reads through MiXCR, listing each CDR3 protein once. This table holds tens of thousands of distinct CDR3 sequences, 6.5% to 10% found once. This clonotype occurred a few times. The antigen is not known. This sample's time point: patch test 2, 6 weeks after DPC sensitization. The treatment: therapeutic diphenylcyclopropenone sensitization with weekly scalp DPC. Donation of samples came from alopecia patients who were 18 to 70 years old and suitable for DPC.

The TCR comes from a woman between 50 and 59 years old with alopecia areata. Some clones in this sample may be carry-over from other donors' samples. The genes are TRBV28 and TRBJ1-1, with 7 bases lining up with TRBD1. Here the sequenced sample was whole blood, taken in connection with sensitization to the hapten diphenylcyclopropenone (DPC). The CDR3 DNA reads TGTGCCAGCCAATACAGGGGGAACACTGAAGCTTTCTTT. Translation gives CASQYRGNTEAFF. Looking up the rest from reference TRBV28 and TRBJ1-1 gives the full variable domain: DVKVTQSSRYLVKRTGEKVFLECVQDMDHENMFWYRQDPGLGLRLIYFSYDVKMKEKGDIPEGYSVSREKKERFSLILESASTNQTSMYLCASQYRGNTEAFFGQGTRLTVV.